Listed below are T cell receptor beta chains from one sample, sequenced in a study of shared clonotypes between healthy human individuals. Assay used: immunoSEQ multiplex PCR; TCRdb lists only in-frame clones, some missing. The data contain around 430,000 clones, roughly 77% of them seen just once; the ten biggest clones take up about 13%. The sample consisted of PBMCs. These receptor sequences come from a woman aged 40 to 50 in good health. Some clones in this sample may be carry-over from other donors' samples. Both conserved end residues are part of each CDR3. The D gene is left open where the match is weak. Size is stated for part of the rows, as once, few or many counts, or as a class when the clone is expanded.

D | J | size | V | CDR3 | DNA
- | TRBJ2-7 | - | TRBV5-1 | CASSWGPGGDEQYF | TGCGCCAGCAGCTGGGGGCCGGGGGGAGACGAGCAGTACTTC
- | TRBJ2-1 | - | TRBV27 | CASSHRSSYNEQFF | TGTGCCAGCAGCCATAGAAGCTCCTACAATGAGCAGTTCTTC
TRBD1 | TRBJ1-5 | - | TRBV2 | CASTGGQGVWNQPQHF | TGTGCCAGCACCGGCGGACAGGGAGTATGGAATCAGCCCCAGCATTTT
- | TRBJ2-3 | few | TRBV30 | CAWSGLQAQYF | TGTGCCTGGAGTGGACTGCAGGCGCAGTATTTT
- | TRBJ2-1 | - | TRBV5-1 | CASSLAMGPANEQFF | TGCGCCAGCAGCTTGGCCATGGGGCCGGCCAATGAGCAGTTCTTC
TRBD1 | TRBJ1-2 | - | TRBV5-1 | CASSTGQAANYGYTF | TGCGCCAGCAGCACTGGACAGGCCGCTAACTATGGCTACACCTTC
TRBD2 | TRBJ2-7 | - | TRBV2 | CASSVGGSIYEQYF | TGTGCCAGCAGTGTAGGCGGGAGCATCTACGAGCAGTACTTC
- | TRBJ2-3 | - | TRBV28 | CASSFIANMGSDTQYF | TGTGCCAGCAGTTTTATAGCAAACATGGGGTCAGATACGCAGTATTTT
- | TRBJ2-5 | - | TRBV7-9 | CASSLRWGEETQYF | TGTGCCAGCAGCTTAAGGTGGGGAGAAGAGACCCAGTACTTC
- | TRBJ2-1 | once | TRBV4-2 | CASSTRPSTAEQFF | TGTGCCAGCAGCACACGACCAAGTACGGCTGAGCAGTTCTTC
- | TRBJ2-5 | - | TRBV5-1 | CASSLDRATETQYF | TGCGCCAGCAGCTTGGACAGGGCAACGGAGACCCAGTACTTC
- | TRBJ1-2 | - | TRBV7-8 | CASSLALLSGGYTF | TGTGCCAGCAGCTTAGCGCTACTTTCAGGGGGCTACACCTTC
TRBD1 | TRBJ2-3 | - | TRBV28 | CASSPPTGLKHTQYF | TGTGCCAGCAGTCCCCCGACAGGGTTAAAGCATACGCAGTATTTT
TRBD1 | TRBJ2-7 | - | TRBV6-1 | CASSQGSRGPGRSYEQYF | TGTGCCAGCAGTCAAGGGTCCAGGGGGCCAGGGAGGTCCTACGAGCAGTACTTC
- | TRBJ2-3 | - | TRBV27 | CASSLQGPSTDTQYF | TGTGCCAGCAGCCTACAGGGACCTAGCACAGATACGCAGTATTTT
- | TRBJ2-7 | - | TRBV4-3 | CASSQSIGGVEQYF | TGCGCCAGCAGCCAATCGATAGGAGGCGTGGAGCAGTACTTC
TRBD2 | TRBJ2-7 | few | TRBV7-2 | CASSRTSGPTYEQYF | TGTGCCAGCAGCAGGACTAGCGGACCCACCTACGAGCAGTACTTC
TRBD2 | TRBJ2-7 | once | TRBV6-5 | CATSREGGEQYF | TGTGCCACCAGCCGGGAGGGGGGCGAGCAGTACTTC
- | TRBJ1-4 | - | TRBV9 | CASSPRGGGLNEKLFF | TGTGCCAGCAGCCCCCGAGGGGGAGGGCTTAATGAAAAACTGTTTTTT
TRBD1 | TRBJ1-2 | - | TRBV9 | CASSAPGQGSYGYTF | TGTGCCAGCAGCGCCCCGGGACAGGGTTCCTATGGCTACACCTTC
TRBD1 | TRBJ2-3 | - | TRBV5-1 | CASNPLSGQAADTQYF | TGCGCCAGCAACCCTTTGTCGGGACAGGCGGCAGATACGCAGTATTTT
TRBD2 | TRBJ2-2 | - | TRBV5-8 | CASSLALGLAGVNTGELFF | TGTGCCAGCAGCTTGGCCCTGGGACTAGCGGGAGTAAACACCGGGGAGCTGTTTTTT
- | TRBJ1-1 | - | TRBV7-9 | CASSSPGTQGNTEAFF | TGTGCCAGCAGCTCTCCCGGAACTCAGGGGAACACTGAAGCTTTCTTT
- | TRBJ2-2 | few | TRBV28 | CASSFGSGELFF | -
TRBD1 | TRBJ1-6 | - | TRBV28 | CASSTPQGGPRSPLHF | TGTGCCAGCAGTACCCCCCAGGGGGGGCCTAGGTCACCCCTCCACTTT
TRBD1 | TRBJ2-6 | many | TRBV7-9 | CASSQRDRGGKGANVLTF | TGTGCCAGCAGCCAAAGGGACAGGGGCGGTAAAGGGGCCAACGTCCTGACTTTC
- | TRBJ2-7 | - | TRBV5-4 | CASSRMGQRRYEQYF | TGTGCCAGCAGCCGGATGGGCCAGCGGCGCTACGAGCAGTACTTC
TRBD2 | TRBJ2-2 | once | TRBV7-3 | CASSLPGLADTGELFF | TGTGCCAGCAGCCTTCCGGGACTAGCGGACACCGGGGAGCTGTTTTTT
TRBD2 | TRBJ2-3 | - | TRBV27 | CASSLLAGITDTQYF | TGTGCCAGCAGTTTACTAGCGGGTATCACAGATACGCAGTATTTT
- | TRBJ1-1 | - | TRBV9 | CASSVAGDTEAFF | TGTGCCAGCAGCGTAGCTGGGGACACTGAAGCTTTCTTT
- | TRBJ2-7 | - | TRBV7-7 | CASSLARNSYEQYF | TGTGCTAGCAGCTTAGCCAGGAACTCCTACGAGCAGTACTTC
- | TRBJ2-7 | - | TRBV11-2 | CASSLTFSAGGTLYEQYF | TGTGCCAGCAGCTTAACTTTTTCCGCGGGCGGGACCTTATACGAGCAGTACTTC
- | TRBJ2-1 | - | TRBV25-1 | CASSERTARRRNEQFF | TGTGCCAGCAGTGAGAGGACAGCGCGAAGGCGGAATGAGCAGTTCTTC
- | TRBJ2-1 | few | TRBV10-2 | CASQAAGRGEQFF | TGCGCCAGCCAAGCAGCCGGAAGAGGTGAGCAGTTCTTC
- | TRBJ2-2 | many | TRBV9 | CASSELKATGELFF | TGTGCCAGCAGCGAGCTGAAAGCGACCGGGGAGCTGTTTTTT
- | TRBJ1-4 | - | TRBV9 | CASSRGGFGEKLFF | TGTGCCAGCAGCCGCGGAGGGTTTGGGGAAAAACTGTTTTTT
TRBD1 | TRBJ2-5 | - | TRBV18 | CASSPQGWAGGRQETQYF | TGTGCCAGCTCACCACAAGGTTGGGCAGGGGGCCGGCAGGAGACCCAGTACTTC
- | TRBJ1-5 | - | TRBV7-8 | CASSLARPQPQHF | TGTGCCAGCAGCTTAGCCCGACCACAGCCCCAGCATTTT
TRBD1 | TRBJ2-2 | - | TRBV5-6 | CASSWDRGRTGELFF | TGTGCCAGCAGCTGGGACAGGGGAAGAACCGGGGAGCTGTTTTTT
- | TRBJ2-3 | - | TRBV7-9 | CASSLASRVRTDTQYF | TGTGCCAGCAGCTTAGCTTCTAGGGTTCGCACAGATACGCAGTATTTT
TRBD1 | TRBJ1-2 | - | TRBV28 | CASSFIDRGIYGYTF | TGTGCCAGCAGTTTTATCGACAGGGGGATCTATGGCTACACCTTC
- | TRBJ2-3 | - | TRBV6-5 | CASSGSTDTQYF | TGTGCCAGCAGTGGAAGCACAGATACGCAGTATTTT
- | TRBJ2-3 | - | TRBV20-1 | CSARPDTQYF | TGCAGTGCTAGACCAGATACGCAGTATTTT
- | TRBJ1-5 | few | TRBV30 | CAWSPGANQPQHF | TGTGCCTGGAGCCCAGGGGCTAATCAGCCCCAGCATTTT
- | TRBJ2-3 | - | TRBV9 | CASSVDGRTDTQYF | TGTGCCAGCAGCGTAGACGGGAGAACAGATACGCAGTATTTT
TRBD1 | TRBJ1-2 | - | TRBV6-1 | CASTQRAGGDYGYTF | TGTGCCAGCACCCAAAGGGCAGGGGGCGACTATGGCTACACCTTC
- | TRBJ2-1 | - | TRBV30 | CAWSVLGIGALSNEQFF | TGTGCCTGGAGTGTACTGGGTATTGGGGCCCTCTCCAATGAGCAGTTCTTC
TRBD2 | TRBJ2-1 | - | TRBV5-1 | CASSLAGTSVGDEQFF | TGCGCCAGCAGCTTGGCCGGAACTAGCGTGGGGGATGAGCAGTTCTTC
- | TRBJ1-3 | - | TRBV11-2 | CASSRPGTGNTIYF | TGTGCCAGCAGCCGGCCGGGGACTGGAAACACCATATATTTT
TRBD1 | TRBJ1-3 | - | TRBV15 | CATSKGASGNTIYF | TGTGCCACCAGCAAGGGGGCCTCTGGAAACACCATATATTTT
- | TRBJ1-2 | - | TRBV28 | CASSSPGFYGYTF | TGTGCCAGCAGTTCGCCCGGGTTTTATGGCTACACCTTC
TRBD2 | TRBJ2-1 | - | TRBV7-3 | CASSLSVAGANEQFF | TGTGCCAGCAGCTTATCGGTAGCGGGAGCAAATGAGCAGTTCTTC
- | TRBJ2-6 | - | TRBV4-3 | CASSQTGGPGANVLTF | TGCGCCAGCAGCCAAACTGGGGGCCCTGGGGCCAACGTCCTGACTTTC